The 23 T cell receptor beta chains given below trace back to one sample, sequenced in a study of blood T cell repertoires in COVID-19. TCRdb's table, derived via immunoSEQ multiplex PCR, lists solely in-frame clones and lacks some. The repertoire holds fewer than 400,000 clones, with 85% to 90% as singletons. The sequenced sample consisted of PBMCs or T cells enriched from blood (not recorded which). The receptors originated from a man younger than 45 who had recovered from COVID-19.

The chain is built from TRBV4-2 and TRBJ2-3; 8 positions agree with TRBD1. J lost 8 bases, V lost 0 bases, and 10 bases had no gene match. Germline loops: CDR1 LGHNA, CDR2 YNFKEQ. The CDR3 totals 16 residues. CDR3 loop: CASSQETGEVLGTQYF. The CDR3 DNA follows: TGTGCCAGCAGCCAAGAGACAGGGGAGGTTTTGGGTACGCAGTATTTT.

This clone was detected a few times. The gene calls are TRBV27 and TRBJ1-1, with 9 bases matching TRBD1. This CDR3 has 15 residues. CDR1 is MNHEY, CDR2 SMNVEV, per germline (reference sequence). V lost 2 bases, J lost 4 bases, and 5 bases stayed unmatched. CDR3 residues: CASSLGGTGITEAFF. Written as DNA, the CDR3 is TGTGCCAGCAGTTTAGGCGGGACAGGGATCACTGAAGCTTTCTTT.

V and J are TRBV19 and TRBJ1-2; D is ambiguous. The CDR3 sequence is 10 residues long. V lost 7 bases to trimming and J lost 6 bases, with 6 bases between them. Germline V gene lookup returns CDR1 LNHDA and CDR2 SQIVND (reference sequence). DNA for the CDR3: TGTGCCAGTACCGGGGATGGCTACACCTTC. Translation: CASTGDGYTF.

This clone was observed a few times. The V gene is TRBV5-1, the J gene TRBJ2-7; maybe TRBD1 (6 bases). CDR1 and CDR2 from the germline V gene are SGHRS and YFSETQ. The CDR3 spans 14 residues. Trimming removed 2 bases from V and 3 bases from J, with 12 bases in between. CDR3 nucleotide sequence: TGCGCCAGCAGCTTTACAGGGCTTATCTACGAGCAGTACTTC. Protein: CASSFTGLIYEQYF.

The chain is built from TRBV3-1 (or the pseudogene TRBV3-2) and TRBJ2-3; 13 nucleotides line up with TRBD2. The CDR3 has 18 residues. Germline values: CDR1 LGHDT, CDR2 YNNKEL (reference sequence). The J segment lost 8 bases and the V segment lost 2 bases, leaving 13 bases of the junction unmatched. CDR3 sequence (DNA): TGTGCCAGCAGCCAAATCGCTCTACTAGCGGGAGGGCTTGGTACGCAGTATTTT. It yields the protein CASSQIALLAGGLGTQYF.

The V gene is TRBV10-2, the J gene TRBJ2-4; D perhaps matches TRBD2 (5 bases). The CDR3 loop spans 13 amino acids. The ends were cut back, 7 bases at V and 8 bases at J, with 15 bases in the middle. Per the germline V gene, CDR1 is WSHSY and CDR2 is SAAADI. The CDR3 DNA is TGCGCCAGCATCGGCCTCAGGCGGGACATTCAGTACTTC. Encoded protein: CASIGLRRDIQYF.

In nucleotides, the CDR3 is TGCGCCAGCAGCCAAAAGGGGCATGAAAAACTGTTTTTT. Amino acid sequence: CASSQKGHEKLFF. The V gene is TRBV4-1, the J gene TRBJ1-4, with a tentative D call TRBD1 (5 bases). This CDR3 comprises 13 residues. Germline V gives CDR1 MGHRA, CDR2 YSYEKL. Trimming removed 2 bases from V and 6 bases from J, with 7 bases in between.

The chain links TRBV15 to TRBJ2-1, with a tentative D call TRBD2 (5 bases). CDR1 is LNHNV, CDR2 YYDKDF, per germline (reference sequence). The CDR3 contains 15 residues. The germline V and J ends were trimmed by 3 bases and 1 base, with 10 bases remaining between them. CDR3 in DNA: TGTGCCACCAGCAGGGGTGGAGGTTCCTACAATGAGCAGTTCTTC. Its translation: CATSRGGGSYNEQFF.

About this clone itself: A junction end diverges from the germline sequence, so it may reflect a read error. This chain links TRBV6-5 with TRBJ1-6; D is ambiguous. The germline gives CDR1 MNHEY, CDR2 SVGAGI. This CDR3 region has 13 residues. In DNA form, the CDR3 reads TGTGCCAGCAGTTACTCGAATCGAGGAGGAATCACCTTT. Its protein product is CASSYSNRGGITF.

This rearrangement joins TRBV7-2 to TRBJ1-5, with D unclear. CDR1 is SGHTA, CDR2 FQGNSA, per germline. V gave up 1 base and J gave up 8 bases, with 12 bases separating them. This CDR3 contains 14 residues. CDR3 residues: CASSLGTPFKPQHF. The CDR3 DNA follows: TGTGCCAGCAGCTTAGGAACTCCATTCAAGCCCCAGCATTTT.

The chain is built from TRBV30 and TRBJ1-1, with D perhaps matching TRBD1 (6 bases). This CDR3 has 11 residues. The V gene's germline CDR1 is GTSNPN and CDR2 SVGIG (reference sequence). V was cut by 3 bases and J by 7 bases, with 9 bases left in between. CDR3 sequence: CAWRKTGEAFF. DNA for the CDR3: TGTGCCTGGAGGAAGACAGGTGAAGCTTTCTTT.

The CDR3 bases are TGTGCCAGCAGTGATAACAGGGGGCCTGAAAAACTGTTTTTT. This encodes CASSDNRGPEKLFF. The chain is built from TRBV2 and TRBJ1-4; 9 bases are a match to TRBD1. After removal of 3 bases from V and 7 bases from J, the junction contained 3 bases not matched to a gene. Germline CDR1 is SNHLY and CDR2 is FYNNEI. CDR3 length: 14 amino acids.

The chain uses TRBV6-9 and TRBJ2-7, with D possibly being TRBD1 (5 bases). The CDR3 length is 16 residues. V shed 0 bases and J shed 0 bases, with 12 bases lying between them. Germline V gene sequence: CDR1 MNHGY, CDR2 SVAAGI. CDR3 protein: CASSYSYGRASYEQYF. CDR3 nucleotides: TGTGCCAGCAGTTATTCGTATGGCAGGGCCTCCTACGAGCAGTACTTC.

The CDR3 loop reads CASRAGTANTEAFF. CDR3 coding DNA: TGTGCCAGCAGGGCCGGGACAGCGAACACTGAAGCTTTCTTT. This chain uses TRBV6-5 with TRBJ1-1; TRBD1 aligns across 7 bases. Germline-derived CDR1 and CDR2 are MNHEY and SVGAGI. The ends lost 6 bases at V and 1 base at J; junction bases unmatched: 5. The CDR3 consists of 14 residues.

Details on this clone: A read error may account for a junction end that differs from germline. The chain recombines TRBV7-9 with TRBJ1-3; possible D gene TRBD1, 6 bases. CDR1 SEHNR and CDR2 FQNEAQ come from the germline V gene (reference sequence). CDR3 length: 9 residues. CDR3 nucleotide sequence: TGTGCCACCGGTCTCGCACAGGGCTTT. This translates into CATGLAQGF.

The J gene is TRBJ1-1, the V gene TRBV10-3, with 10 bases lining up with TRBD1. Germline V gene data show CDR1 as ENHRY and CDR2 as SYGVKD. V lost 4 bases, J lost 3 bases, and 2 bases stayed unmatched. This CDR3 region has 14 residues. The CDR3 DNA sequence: TGTGCCATCAGTGTAGGGACAGGGGACACTGAAGCTTTCTTT. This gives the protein CAISVGTGDTEAFF.

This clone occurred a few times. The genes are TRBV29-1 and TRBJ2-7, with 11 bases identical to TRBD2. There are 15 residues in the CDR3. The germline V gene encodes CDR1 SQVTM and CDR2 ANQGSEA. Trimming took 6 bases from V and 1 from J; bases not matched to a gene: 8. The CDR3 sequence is CSVAGLAGKSYEQYF. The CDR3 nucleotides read TGCAGCGTCGCCGGACTAGCGGGTAAATCCTACGAGCAGTACTTC.

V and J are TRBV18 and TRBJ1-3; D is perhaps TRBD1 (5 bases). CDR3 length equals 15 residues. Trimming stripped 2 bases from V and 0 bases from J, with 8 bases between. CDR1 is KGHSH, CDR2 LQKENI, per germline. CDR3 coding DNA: TGTGCCAGCTCACCAGATCAGGGCTCTGGAAACACCATATATTTT. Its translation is CASSPDQGSGNTIYF.

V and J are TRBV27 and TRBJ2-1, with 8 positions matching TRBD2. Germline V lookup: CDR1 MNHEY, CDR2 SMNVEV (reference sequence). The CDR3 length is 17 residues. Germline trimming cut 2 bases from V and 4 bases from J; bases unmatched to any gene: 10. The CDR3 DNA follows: TGTGCCAGCAGTTTACTGTACGCAGGGACTAGGTACAATGAGCAGTTCTTC. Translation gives CASSLLYAGTRYNEQFF.

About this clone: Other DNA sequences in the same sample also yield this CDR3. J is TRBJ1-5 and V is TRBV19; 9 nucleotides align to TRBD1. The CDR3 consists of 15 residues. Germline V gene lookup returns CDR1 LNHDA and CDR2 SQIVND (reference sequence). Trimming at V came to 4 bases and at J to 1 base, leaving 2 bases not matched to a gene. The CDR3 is CASSRDRGSNQPQHF. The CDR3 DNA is TGTGCCAGTAGTAGAGACAGGGGGAGCAATCAGCCCCAGCATTTT.

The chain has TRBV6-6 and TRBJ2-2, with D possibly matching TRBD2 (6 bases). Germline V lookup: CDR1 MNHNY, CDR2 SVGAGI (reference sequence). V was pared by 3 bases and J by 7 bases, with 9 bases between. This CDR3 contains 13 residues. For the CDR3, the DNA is TGTGCCAGCAGTTATGGACTATACGGGGAGCTGTTTTTT. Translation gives CASSYGLYGELFF.

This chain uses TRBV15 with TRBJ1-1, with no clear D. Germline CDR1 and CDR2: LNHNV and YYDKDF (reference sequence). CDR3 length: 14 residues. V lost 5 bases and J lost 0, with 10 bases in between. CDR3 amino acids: CATSGRRLNTEAFF. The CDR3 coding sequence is TGTGCCACCAGCGGTAGGAGATTGAACACTGAAGCTTTCTTT. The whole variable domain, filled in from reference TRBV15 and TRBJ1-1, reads DAMVIQNPRYQVTQFGKPVTLSCSQTLNHNVMYWYQQKSSQAPKLLFHYYDKDFNNEADTPDNFQSRRPNTSFCFLDIRSPGLGDTAMYLCATSGRRLNTEAFFGQGTRLTVV.

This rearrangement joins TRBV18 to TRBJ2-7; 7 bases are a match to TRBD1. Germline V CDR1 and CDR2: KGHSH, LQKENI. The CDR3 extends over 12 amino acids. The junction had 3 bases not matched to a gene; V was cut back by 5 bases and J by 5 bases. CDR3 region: CASSSTGNEQYF. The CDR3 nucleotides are TGTGCCAGCTCATCGACAGGGAACGAGCAGTACTTC.